Below, 29 T cell receptor beta chains from the same sample are listed, as sequenced in a study of siplizumab effects on memory and regulatory T cells. Generated by immunoSEQ multiplex PCR, the TCRdb table keeps only in-frame clones and is missing some. The sample holds around 110,000 clones, about 94% seen once. The sample consisted of non-Treg CD4+ T cells sorted from blood. The receptor set was obtained from a human donor in good health.

The rearrangement joins TRBV5-4 to TRBJ2-7; 10 nucleotides align to TRBD1. Germline trimming cut 4 bases from V and 8 bases from J; bases unmatched to any gene: 6. The CDR3 loop spans 13 amino acids. Germline-derived CDR1 and CDR2 are SGHNT and YYREEE (reference sequence). The CDR3 region is CASSIGTGDQQYF. The CDR3 DNA follows: TGTGCCAGCAGCATCGGGACAGGGGACCAGCAGTACTTC.

The chain employs TRBV28 and TRBJ2-1, with 10 nucleotides matching TRBD2. Germline V gives CDR1 MDHEN, CDR2 SYDVKM. The CDR3 consists of 15 residues. Trimming took 6 bases from V and 10 from J; bases not matched to a gene: 12. The DNA for the CDR3 is TGTGCCAGCAGGAAAAGGGCTAGCGGGGGTTGGGAGCAGTTCTTC. It specifies CASRKRASGGWEQFF.

V gene TRBV15 combines with J gene TRBJ2-2, with TRBD2 identical over 7 bases. CDR3 length: 15 residues. Germline V CDR1 and CDR2: LNHNV, YYDKDF (reference sequence). Trimming at V came to 7 bases and at J to 8 bases, leaving 13 bases not matched to a gene. The CDR3: CATTLGDYASGELFF. Written as DNA, the CDR3 is TGTGCCACCACCCTCGGGGACTACGCGTCGGGGGAGCTGTTTTTT.

This chain joins TRBV2 and TRBJ2-2; TRBD2 agrees at 10 bases. The CDR3 is made up of 16 amino acids. The V segment lost 6 bases and the J segment 6 bases; nucleotides outside the gene matches: 10. Germline V gives CDR1 SNHLY, CDR2 FYNNEI. This CDR3 is CASRDPSGSAAGELFF. For the CDR3, the DNA is TGTGCCAGCAGGGACCCTAGCGGGAGTGCGGCCGGGGAGCTGTTTTTT. The full variable domain, in which reference TRBV2 and TRBJ2-2 provide the parts outside the CDR3, is EPEVTQTPSHQVTQMGQEVILRCVPISNHLYFYWYRQILGQKVEFLVSFYNNEISEKSEIFDDQFSVERPDGSNFTLKIRSTKLEDSAMYFCASRDPSGSAAGELFFGEGSRLTVL.

The rearrangement links TRBV5-1 to TRBJ2-5; perhaps TRBD1 as D (5 bases). Germline CDR1 reads SGHRS; CDR2 reads YFSETQ. The CDR3 has 14 amino acids. The V end lost 2 bases, the J end lost 7 bases, and 15 bases lay between the germline ends. The CDR3 spells CASSLSWRQGTQYF. CDR3 DNA sequence: TGCGCCAGCAGCTTATCTTGGCGGCAGGGGACCCAGTACTTC.

The chain joins TRBV7-3 to TRBJ1-1, with TRBD1 identical over 7 bases. The germline V gene encodes CDR1 SGHTA and CDR2 FQGTGA. The CDR3 is made up of 15 amino acids. The ends lost 5 bases at V and 3 bases at J; junction bases unmatched: 9. CDR3 nucleotide sequence: TGTGCCAGCAGCCCCTCCGGGACAGTAGACACTGAAGCTTTCTTT. This translates into CASSPSGTVDTEAFF.

V and J are TRBV29-1 and TRBJ2-7; 7 nucleotides agree with TRBD1. J gave up 4 bases and V 5 bases, and 8 bases lay outside the gene matches. Per the germline V gene, CDR1 is SQVTM and CDR2 is ANQGSEA. This CDR3 contains 13 residues. The CDR3 is CSVKLDRRYEQYF. The CDR3 DNA sequence: TGCAGCGTTAAACTGGACAGGCGTTACGAGCAGTACTTC.

CDR3 DNA sequence: TGTGCCAGCAGTTTAGAGGGACTAGGCTCCGATGAGCAGTTCTTC. Translated, it gives CASSLEGLGSDEQFF. The chain recombines TRBV28 with TRBJ2-1; 8 bases line up with TRBD2. The J segment lost 8 bases and the V segment lost 2 bases, leaving 8 bases of the junction unmatched. This CDR3 is 15 amino acids long. Germline CDR1 and CDR2: MDHEN and SYDVKM.

The chain employs TRBV2 and TRBJ2-7; TRBD2 might be the D (5 bases). With 0 bases removed from V and 1 base from J, the gap between germline ends came to 10 bases. The length of the CDR3 is 15 residues. Per the germline V gene, CDR1 is SNHLY and CDR2 is FYNNEI. As DNA, the CDR3 is TGTGCCAGCAGTGAAGCGCGCGCGGGTTCCTACGAGCAGTACTTC. This encodes CASSEARAGSYEQYF.

The rearrangement links TRBV18 to TRBJ2-3, with D tentatively TRBD2 (6 bases). Germline-derived CDR1 and CDR2 are KGHSH and LQKENI. The CDR3 totals 14 residues. V was clipped by 9 bases and J by 4 bases, with 17 bases between them. CDR3 region: CASSPGDGSDTQYF. DNA for the CDR3: TGTGCCAGTTCGCCGGGGGACGGATCAGATACGCAGTATTTT.

CDR3 nucleotide sequence: TGTGCCAGCGCAAGGGCAACTAATGAAAAACTGTTTTTT. It encodes CASARATNEKLFF. The chain has TRBV18 and TRBJ1-4; no firm D call. CDR3 length equals 13 residues. Germline assignment: CDR1 KGHSH and CDR2 LQKENI. Deletions cut 8 bases from V and 0 bases from J, with 7 bases between. Complete variable domain (other parts from reference TRBV18 and TRBJ1-4): NAGVMQNPRHLVRRRGQEARLRCSPMKGHSHVYWYRQLPEEGLKFMVYLQKENIIDESGMPKERFSAEFPKEGPSILRIQQVVRGDSAAYFCASARATNEKLFFGSGTQLSVL.

This clone was seen only once. J is TRBJ2-5 and V is TRBV5-4; possibly TRBD1 for D (6 bases). From germline, CDR1 is SGHNT and CDR2 YYREEE (reference sequence). V was shortened by 1 base and J by 3 bases, with 10 bases between the two germline ends. This CDR3 spans 14 amino acids. The CDR3 protein is CASSLRKGEETQYF. In DNA form, the CDR3 reads TGTGCCAGCAGCTTGAGGAAGGGGGAAGAGACCCAGTACTTC.

A single count supports this clone. This rearrangement joins TRBV19 to TRBJ2-1; a weak D match, TRBD1 (6 bases). Germline-derived CDR1 and CDR2 are LNHDA and SQIVND (reference sequence). V lost 1 base and J 8 bases, leaving 12 bases between the germline ends. The CDR3 consists of 14 residues. CDR3 DNA sequence: TGTGCCAGTAGTATAGTGGGGGCTGGGGATGAGCAGTTCTTC. Its translation: CASSIVGAGDEQFF.

The chain combines TRBV10-3 with TRBJ2-2, with D possibly matching TRBD1 (6 bases). The CDR3 is 17 amino acids. The V end lost 6 bases, the J end lost 1 base, and 18 bases lay between the germline ends. Germline V CDR1 and CDR2: ENHRY, SYGVKD. The CDR3 loop reads CAISPSIGTKNTGELFF. The CDR3 region has the DNA TGTGCCATCAGCCCCTCAATCGGGACAAAGAACACCGGGGAGCTGTTTTTT.

The chain employs TRBV2 and TRBJ2-1; the D is unclear. CDR1 is SNHLY and CDR2 is FYNNEI in the germline V gene. The V gene lost 7 bases and the J gene lost 7 bases, with 14 bases spanning the gap. The CDR3 runs 13 residues. CDR3 loop: CASNPGRTNEQFF. Here the CDR3 DNA reads TGTGCCAGCAATCCCGGGCGTACAAATGAGCAGTTCTTC.

This chain uses TRBV19 with TRBJ2-3; the D gene is possibly TRBD1 (6 bases). Trimming took off 4 bases at V and 0 bases at J, with 14 bases between the two ends. The germline V gene has CDR1 LNHDA and CDR2 SQIVND (reference sequence). This CDR3 is built from 16 residues. CDR3 in DNA: TGTGCCAGTAGTAAAACAGGGCAATCTAGCACAGATACGCAGTATTTT. Its translation: CASSKTGQSSTDTQYF. The whole variable domain, remainder taken from reference TRBV19 and TRBJ2-3, is DGGITQSPKYLFRKEGQNVTLSCEQNLNHDAMYWYRQDPGQGLRLIYYSQIVNDFQKGDIAEGYSVSREKKESFPLTVTSAQKNPTAFYLCASSKTGQSSTDTQYFGPGTRLTVL.

In its sample, this clone was seen a few times. The chain links TRBV7-8 to TRBJ2-2; D assignment may be TRBD1 or TRBD2 (6 bases each). Germline V lookup: CDR1 SGHVS, CDR2 FQNEAQ. The CDR3 is 16 amino acids. V lost 4 bases and J lost 2, with 14 bases in between. The CDR3 DNA follows: TGTGCCAGCAGCTCTCCCCGGGGGCAAAACACCGGGGAGCTGTTTTTT. It encodes CASSSPRGQNTGELFF.

The chain is built from TRBV9 and TRBJ2-2; D gene ambiguous. This CDR3 is built from 15 residues. Germline lookup yields CDR1 SGDLS and CDR2 YYNGEE. Trimming pared 1 base from V and 5 bases from J, leaving 12 bases between. CDR3 loop: CASSVFDLPTGELFF. The CDR3 bases are TGTGCCAGCAGCGTATTTGATCTCCCTACCGGGGAGCTGTTTTTT.

This clone occurred once. This chain uses TRBV4-1 with TRBJ2-1; 11 nucleotides agree with TRBD2. The CDR3 length is 18 residues. V lost 3 bases and J lost 8; bases outside the gene matches: 15. In germline, CDR1 is MGHRA, CDR2 YSYEKL. CDR3 protein: CASSHPVGLAGGRHEQFF. CDR3 DNA: TGCGCCAGCAGCCACCCTGTGGGGCTAGCGGGAGGTCGGCATGAGCAGTTCTTC.

The chain carries TRBV18 and TRBJ1-6; D remains ambiguous. Trimming took off 5 bases at V and 10 bases at J, with 15 bases between the two ends. This CDR3 is built from 14 residues. Germline V gene sequence: CDR1 KGHSH, CDR2 LQKENI. The CDR3 protein is CASSNGPPKSPLHF. CDR3 coding DNA: TGTGCCAGCTCAAACGGACCACCAAAATCACCCCTCCACTTT. Full variable domain (rest looked up from reference TRBV18 and TRBJ1-6): NAGVMQNPRHLVRRRGQEARLRCSPMKGHSHVYWYRQLPEEGLKFMVYLQKENIIDESGMPKERFSAEFPKEGPSILRIQQVVRGDSAAYFCASSNGPPKSPLHFGNGTRLTVT.

This clone was observed once. V usage is TRBV6-5 and J usage is TRBJ2-1; tentatively, D is TRBD1 (6 bases). CDR3 length equals 13 residues. CDR1 is MNHEY and CDR2 is SVGAGI in the germline V gene. V lost 6 bases and J lost 9, with 15 bases in between. This CDR3 is CASSRTVLGEQFF. In nucleotides, the CDR3 is TGTGCCAGCAGCAGGACAGTGTTGGGTGAGCAGTTCTTC.

The V and J genes are TRBV6-6 and TRBJ1-4, with D perhaps matching TRBD1 (6 bases). This CDR3 is built from 16 residues. CDR1 and CDR2 from the germline V gene are MNHNY and SVGAGI (reference sequence). With 2 bases removed from V and 3 bases from J, the gap between germline ends came to 13 bases. CDR3: CASSYRARGANEKLFF. The CDR3 bases are TGTGCCAGCAGTTACAGGGCGAGGGGGGCTAATGAAAAACTGTTTTTT.

The chain combines TRBV7-6 with TRBJ2-7, with TRBD2 matching 8 bases. The trim removed 1 base at V and 2 bases at J, leaving 4 bases unmatched. Germline CDR1 is SGHVS and CDR2 is FNYEAQ. The CDR3 spans 15 residues. The CDR3 DNA follows: TGTGCCAGCAGCTTAGATACGGGAGGGGCCTACGAGCAGTACTTC. It specifies CASSLDTGGAYEQYF.

The rearrangement links TRBV7-2 to TRBJ2-5; D is perhaps TRBD2 (6 bases). The CDR3 runs to 16 residues. Germline CDR1 is SGHTA and CDR2 is FQGNSA. V lost 2 bases and J 1 base, leaving 14 bases between the germline ends. The CDR3 loop reads CASSLIPGVVQETQYF. In DNA, the CDR3 is TGTGCCAGCAGCTTAATCCCGGGAGTGGTCCAAGAGACCCAGTACTTC.

This clone came up once. CDR3 sequence: CASSESPWRGTGGDGYTF. The CDR3 bases are TGTGCCAGCAGTGAATCCCCGTGGCGCGGGACAGGGGGAGACGGCTACACCTTC. The J gene is TRBJ1-2, the V gene TRBV6-1; 11 nucleotides match TRBD1. The CDR3 extends over 18 amino acids. J lost 8 bases, V lost 2 bases, and 16 bases had no gene match. Looked up from germline, CDR1 is MNHNS and CDR2 is SASEGT.

The chain recombines TRBV2 with TRBJ1-4, with D hard to call. Germline CDR1 and CDR2: SNHLY and FYNNEI. The CDR3 loop spans 16 amino acids. V gave up 3 bases and J gave up 7 bases, with 18 bases separating them. CDR3 DNA: TGTGCCAGCAGTGACAGGAGGGCCGGTTTGGGTGAAAAACTGTTTTTT. As protein: CASSDRRAGLGEKLFF.

This clone has just one count. This chain links TRBV18 with TRBJ2-1; D might be TRBD1 or TRBD2, each matching 5 bases. V was pared by 0 bases and J by 5 bases, with 11 bases between. The CDR3 loop spans 15 amino acids. In germline, CDR1 is KGHSH, CDR2 LQKENI. Here the CDR3 DNA reads TGTGCCAGCTCACCACCGGGGACCGCTAACAATGAGCAGTTCTTC. This translates into CASSPPGTANNEQFF.

This clone was recorded only once. The J gene is TRBJ1-5, the V gene TRBV6-1; no firm D call. V was cut by 7 bases and J by 1 base, with 8 bases left in between. The CDR3 runs 13 residues. Germline loops: CDR1 MNHNS, CDR2 SASEGT. CDR3 region: CASKTPSNQPQHF. The CDR3 bases are TGTGCCAGCAAAACCCCAAGCAATCAGCCCCAGCATTTT.

This chain connects TRBV29-1 to TRBJ2-1; the D is unclear. Germline V gene lookup returns CDR1 SQVTM and CDR2 ANQGSEA. This CDR3 has 11 residues. Trimming shortened V by 6 bases and J by 1 base, and 4 bases separated the two germline ends. The CDR3 protein is CSVVSYNEQFF. The CDR3 DNA reads TGCAGCGTGGTTTCCTACAATGAGCAGTTCTTC.